This T cell receptor (beta chain) was sequenced for a study of blood T cells in healthy people across ages. Combining a sample-barcoded 5' primer with a J-beta primer mix, a second PCR ran for roughly 7 to 12 cycles. TCRdb re-called the 5' RACE reads with MiXCR, one entry per CDR3 protein. This table holds around 800,000 distinct CDR3 sequences, 62% found once. The total RNA that was extracted per sample amounted to at least 6 micrograms. Study results and caveats: Per million T cells, TCR beta diversity dropped about linearly as age rose. Unsorted PBMCs blocked a conclusive comparison of naive and antigen-experienced cells. Underestimates were what the diversity estimates from one million T cells were considered to be.

Concerning this clonotype: Its antigen is undetermined.

Germline CDR1 and CDR2: MDHEN and SYDVKM. Trimming took 4 bases from V and 9 from J, leaving 13 bases between them. The CDR3 totals 12 residues. The chain links TRBV28 to TRBJ2-7; D may match TRBD1 or TRBD2 (7 bases each). Sequencing was done on a sample of blood. The sequence was collected from a man aged 25-40 years in good health. The CDR3 reads CASSSGGGGQYF. CDR3 DNA sequence: TGTGCCAGCAGTTCAGGGGGAGGGGGGCAGTACTTC.